The 10 T cell receptor beta chains given below trace back to one sample, sequenced in a study of T cell changes during pregnancy in multiple sclerosis. Assay: immunoSEQ multiplex PCR; the TCRdb copy retains only in-frame clones and omits some. Here the sample spans around 40,000 clones, roughly nine tenths being singletons. Sequenced material: CD4+ T cells from peripheral blood mononuclear cells, taken before pregnancy. The receptors derive from a female donor with multiple sclerosis, enrolled in a pregnancy study.

J is TRBJ1-6 and V is TRBV18, with 7 nucleotides matching TRBD1. Germline assignment: CDR1 KGHSH and CDR2 LQKENI. The CDR3 is made up of 17 amino acids. Trimming took 3 bases from V and 7 from J; bases not matched to a gene: 12. The CDR3 nucleotides are TGTGCCAGCTCACCCTCGGGACAGCCATTTCAGAATTCACCCCTCCACTTT. Its protein is CASSPSGQPFQNSPLHF. Based on the CDR3 plus reference TRBV18 and TRBJ1-6, the full variable domain is NAGVMQNPRHLVRRRGQEARLRCSPMKGHSHVYWYRQLPEEGLKFMVYLQKENIIDESGMPKERFSAEFPKEGPSILRIQQVVRGDSAAYFCASSPSGQPFQNSPLHFGNGTRLTVT.

The genes are TRBV7-8 and TRBJ1-5; 8 bases map to TRBD1. Germline trimming cut 1 base from V and 5 bases from J; bases unmatched to any gene: 7. The germline CDR1 and CDR2 sequences are SGHVS and FQNEAQ. This CDR3 comprises 16 residues. The CDR3 DNA follows: TGTGCCAGCAGCTTAGTGGGCAGGGGGCAGGATCAGCCCCAGCATTTT. Amino acids: CASSLVGRGQDQPQHF.

The CDR3 DNA reads TGTGCCAGCAGCTTTATCACCTACAGGGTTGTGAACTATGGCTACACCTTC. Residues: CASSFITYRVVNYGYTF. The rearrangement links TRBV7-8 to TRBJ1-2; D possibly corresponds to TRBD1 (6 bases). V was shortened by 3 bases and J by 2 bases, with 19 bases between the two germline ends. The germline gives CDR1 SGHVS, CDR2 FQNEAQ. CDR3 length: 17 residues.

This sequence joins TRBV11-3 and TRBJ1-1, with 8 nucleotides matching TRBD1. The length of the CDR3 is 12 residues. CDR1 is SGHNT and CDR2 is YENEEA in the germline V gene. Trimming cost V 4 bases and J 7 bases; bases outside gene matches: 2. CDR3 DNA: TGTGCCAGCAGCTCAGACAGGGGTGAAGCTTTCTTT. It yields the protein CASSSDRGEAFF.

V gene TRBV9 combines with J gene TRBJ2-7, with 12 bases aligning to TRBD1. The trim removed 0 bases at V and 3 bases at J, leaving 4 bases unmatched. Germline V CDR1 and CDR2: SGDLS, YYNGEE. The CDR3 is 16 amino acids. The CDR3 sequence: CASSVGGQGAFYEQYF. In DNA form, the CDR3 reads TGTGCCAGCAGCGTAGGGGGACAGGGGGCCTTCTACGAGCAGTACTTC.

The chain uses TRBV4-3 and TRBJ2-7; weak D call: TRBD2 (5 bases). The CDR3 contains 17 residues. Germline V gene lookup returns CDR1 LGHNA and CDR2 YSLEER. The V and J ends lost 0 bases and 0 bases respectively, with 15 bases between them. CDR3 DNA: TGCGCCAGCAGCCAAGATCGGATTCCGGGGTTCTCCTACGAGCAGTACTTC. It is translated as CASSQDRIPGFSYEQYF.

The genes are TRBV7-3 and TRBJ2-2; D possibly corresponds to TRBD2 (7 bases). Trimming pared 3 bases from V and 3 bases from J, leaving 11 bases between. The CDR3 is 15 amino acids. Germline V gene data show CDR1 as SGHTA and CDR2 as FQGTGA. CDR3 bases: TGTGCCAGCAGCTTCGGGGGGCGGTACACCGGGGAGCTGTTTTTT. Its protein is CASSFGGRYTGELFF.

The chain uses TRBV30 and TRBJ2-5, with D perhaps matching TRBD2 (6 bases). The V gene's germline CDR1 is GTSNPN and CDR2 SVGIG (reference sequence). V was clipped by 3 bases and J by 5 bases, with 7 bases between them. This CDR3 has 11 residues. In DNA, the CDR3 is TGTGCCTGGAGCGGAGGGGAGACCCAGTACTTC. This gives the protein CAWSGGETQYF.

This clone has more than one count but fewer than ten. The genes are TRBV7-9 and TRBJ2-6, with D maybe TRBD2 (5 bases). Trimming removed 6 bases from V and 4 bases from J, with 13 bases in between. The CDR3 runs to 15 residues. The germline CDR1 and CDR2 sequences are SEHNR and FQNEAQ (reference sequence). The CDR3 DNA sequence: TGTGCCAGCAGTTCGAGCGGTGGCGGGGCCAACGTCCTGACTTTC. Its translation: CASSSSGGGANVLTF.

The chain employs TRBV19 and TRBJ2-2, with 9 bases lining up with TRBD1. This CDR3 contains 16 residues. Germline values: CDR1 LNHDA, CDR2 SQIVND (reference sequence). The V gene end was trimmed by 4 bases and the J gene end by 4 bases; junction bases not matched to a gene: 7. In DNA form, the CDR3 reads TGTGCCAGTAGTAGTCTCGGGACAGGGCCCACCGGGGAGCTGTTTTTT. Amino acids: CASSSLGTGPTGELFF.